This passage covers 24 T cell receptor beta chains from one sample sequenced in a study of shared clonotypes between healthy human individuals. Sequencing was performed with immunoSEQ multiplex PCR; in TCRdb, only in-frame clones are kept and a portion is missing. The sample includes about 1 million clones, about 77% of them seen just once. The sample comprised memory CD4+ T cells sorted from blood. This sample's subset: CD45RA-negative fraction. These receptors originate from a man aged 18 to 29 in good health.

V and J are TRBV5-5 and TRBJ1-4, with a tentative D call TRBD1 (5 bases). With 5 bases removed from V and 0 bases from J, the gap between germline ends came to 14 bases. This CDR3 is 16 amino acids long. Germline V gives CDR1 SGHKS, CDR2 YYEKEE (reference sequence). CDR3: CASRSQGSATNEKLFF. The CDR3 coding sequence is TGTGCCAGCAGATCTCAGGGATCTGCAACTAATGAAAAACTGTTTTTT. Full variable domain (missing parts from reference TRBV5-5 and TRBJ1-4): DAGVTQSPTHLIKTRGQQVTLRCSPISGHKSVSWYQQVLGQGPQFIFQYYEKEERGRGNFPDRFSARQFPNYSSELNVNALLLGDSALYLCASRSQGSATNEKLFFGSGTQLSVL.

The chain links TRBV15 to TRBJ1-5, with D unresolved. Deletions cut 0 bases from V and 3 bases from J, with 6 bases between. Germline lookup yields CDR1 LNHNV and CDR2 YYDKDF (reference sequence). The CDR3 totals 14 residues. Written as DNA, the CDR3 is TGTGCCACCAGCAGAGATCTAACCAATCAGCCCCAGCATTTT. Amino acid sequence: CATSRDLTNQPQHF.

The chain carries TRBV5-4 and TRBJ2-1; weak D call: TRBD1 (5 bases). Germline values: CDR1 SGHNT, CDR2 YYREEE (reference sequence). V lost 0 bases, J lost 8 bases, and 12 bases lay in between. The CDR3 totals 14 residues. CDR3 coding DNA: TGTGCCAGCAGCTTGGTTGCCAGGGTCGATGAGCAGTTCTTC. It yields the protein CASSLVARVDEQFF.

This clone was picked up a small number of times. J is TRBJ2-3 and V is TRBV7-2, with D possibly being TRBD2 (6 bases). CDR3 size: 16 residues. The germline CDR1 and CDR2 sequences are SGHTA and FQGNSA. Trimming took off 5 bases at V and 2 bases at J, with 17 bases between the two ends. The CDR3 loop reads CASSQARLVITDTQYF. DNA for the CDR3: TGTGCCAGCAGCCAAGCGCGACTAGTGATCACAGATACGCAGTATTTT. Variable domain in full (rest from reference TRBV7-2 and TRBJ2-3): GAGVSQSPSNKVTEKGKDVELRCDPISGHTALYWYRQSLGQGLEFLIYFQGNSAPDKSGLPSDRFSAERTGGSVSTLTIQRTQQEDSAVYLCASSQARLVITDTQYFGPGTRLTVL.

This clone was observed a handful of times. The rearrangement links TRBV5-1 to TRBJ1-2; 9 bases match TRBD1. The V segment lost 0 bases and the J segment 8 bases; nucleotides outside the gene matches: 5. The CDR3 extends over 14 amino acids. Per the germline V gene, CDR1 is SGHRS and CDR2 is YFSETQ. CDR3 coding DNA: TGCGCCAGCAGCTTGGGACAGGGGGAAGAGGGCTACACCTTC. It encodes CASSLGQGEEGYTF.

The rearrangement joins TRBV7-2 to TRBJ1-6; 7 nucleotides align to TRBD1. The junction had 5 bases not matched to a gene; V was cut back by 5 bases and J by 4 bases. This CDR3 is built from 15 residues. Germline CDR1 SGHTA, CDR2 FQGNSA. CDR3 DNA sequence: TGTGCCAGCAGCCATGGGACAGTATATAATTCACCCCTCCACTTT. This gives the protein CASSHGTVYNSPLHF.

This clone was seen just once. V and J are TRBV5-4 and TRBJ2-7, with D possibly being TRBD2 (7 bases). Germline CDR1 reads SGHNT; CDR2 reads YYREEE (reference sequence). Trimming took 8 bases from V and 0 from J, leaving 18 bases between them. This CDR3 has 15 residues. CDR3 amino acids: CASHARGARSYEQYF. The CDR3 region has the DNA TGTGCCAGTCACGCCCGGGGGGCCCGCTCCTACGAGCAGTACTTC.

The chain carries TRBV27 and TRBJ1-6, with no clear D. The germline V gene encodes CDR1 MNHEY and CDR2 SMNVEV (reference sequence). This CDR3 is built from 18 residues. Trimming cost V 3 bases and J 0 bases, with 15 bases left between them. CDR3 nucleotide sequence: TGTGCCAGCAGTTTCGGTAACCGGGGATACTCCTATAATTCACCCCTCCACTTT. It specifies CASSFGNRGYSYNSPLHF.

CDR3 loop: CASSPSLAGSYEQYF. In nucleotides, the CDR3 is TGTGCCAGCAGTCCCTCCTTAGCGGGGAGCTACGAGCAGTACTTC. The chain joins TRBV6-5 to TRBJ2-7; TRBD2 aligns across 8 bases. The CDR3 has 15 residues. Trimming cost V 5 bases and J 3 bases; bases outside gene matches: 9. Germline CDR1 and CDR2: MNHEY and SVGAGI.

The table lists this clone with a few counts. The genes are TRBV30 and TRBJ1-4, with no clear D. The CDR3 spans 14 residues. CDR1 and CDR2 (germline): GTSNPN, SVGIG (reference sequence). Trimming shortened V by 2 bases and J by 4 bases, and 11 bases separated the two germline ends. The CDR3 sequence is CAWSLRSLNEKLFF. The CDR3 bases are TGTGCCTGGAGTTTGCGAAGTCTTAATGAAAAACTGTTTTTT.

The V and J genes are TRBV27 and TRBJ2-4; D is uncertain. Trimming cost V 0 bases and J 6 bases, with 6 bases left between them. The CDR3 is 13 residues long. Germline CDR1 and CDR2: MNHEY and SMNVEV (reference sequence). CDR3 sequence reads: CASSLSMGNIQYF. The CDR3 region has the DNA TGTGCCAGCAGTTTATCGATGGGAAACATTCAGTACTTC.

This clone was seen just once. The J gene is TRBJ2-4, the V gene TRBV11-3; 10 bases line up with TRBD1. The V gene's germline CDR1 is SGHNT and CDR2 YENEEA. CDR3 length: 14 amino acids. V lost 1 base to trimming and J lost 8 bases; unmatched junction nucleotides: 2. The CDR3 sequence is CASSLGGQGDIQYF. CDR3 bases: TGTGCCAGCAGCTTAGGAGGACAGGGGGACATTCAGTACTTC.

This clone was observed once. The chain is built from TRBV7-6 and TRBJ2-3, with D unclear. Deletions cut 6 bases from V and 2 bases from J, with 12 bases between. Per the germline V gene, CDR1 is SGHVS and CDR2 is FNYEAQ. The length of the CDR3 is 14 residues. CDR3 sequence reads: CASRNFTHTDTQYF. The CDR3, as DNA: TGTGCCAGCAGGAACTTCACACACACAGATACGCAGTATTTT.

The rearrangement uses TRBV4-1 and TRBJ2-1; maybe TRBD1 (5 bases). V gave up 4 bases and J gave up 5 bases, with 15 bases separating them. CDR3 length equals 15 residues. In germline, CDR1 is MGHRA, CDR2 YSYEKL. The CDR3 region has the DNA TGCGCCAGCAGCCGACTTAGGGGAAATAACAATGAGCAGTTCTTC. This sequence encodes CASSRLRGNNNEQFF.

This clone was recorded a few times. For the CDR3, the DNA is TGTGCCAGCAGCTCTGGGGGTAGCAATCAGCCCCAGCATTTT. Its protein is CASSSGGSNQPQHF. The chain couples TRBV5-4 to TRBJ1-5; weak D call: TRBD1 (5 bases). The V end was cut by 3 bases, the J end by 0 bases, with 7 bases between. The CDR3 loop spans 14 amino acids. Germline CDR1 and CDR2: SGHNT and YYREEE (reference sequence). The full variable domain, with the rest looked up from reference TRBV5-4 and TRBJ1-5, is ETGVTQSPTHLIKTRGQQVTLRCSSQSGHNTVSWYQQALGQGPQFIFQYYREEENGRGNFPPRFSGLQFPNYSSELNVNALELDDSALYLCASSSGGSNQPQHFGDGTRLSIL.

Concerning this clone: The same CDR3 can be traced to other DNA sequences in this sample. The chain has TRBV11-2 and TRBJ2-7, with 8 bases identical to TRBD2. The CDR3 spans 14 residues. The germline V gene has CDR1 SGHAT and CDR2 FQNNGV. The J segment lost 0 bases and the V segment lost 3 bases, leaving 1 base of the junction unmatched. The CDR3 DNA reads as TGTGCCAGCAGCTTGAGCGGGAGCTCCTACGAGCAGTACTTC. This codes for CASSLSGSSYEQYF.

In nucleotides, the CDR3 is TGTGCCAGCAGCTCCGACAGGGGGAATGCCGGGGAGCTGTTTTTT. Translation gives CASSSDRGNAGELFF. The chain joins TRBV7-3 to TRBJ2-2; 9 positions agree with TRBD1. The germline CDR1 and CDR2 sequences are SGHTA and FQGTGA. CDR3 size: 15 residues. V trimming: 4 bases; J trimming: 6 bases; junction bases outside the gene matches: 6.

This clone was seen a handful of times. V is TRBV15 and J is TRBJ2-7; 13 positions agree with TRBD2. The CDR3 sequence is 14 residues long. The J segment lost 6 bases and the V segment lost 5 bases, leaving 4 bases of the junction unmatched. Germline lookup yields CDR1 LNHNV and CDR2 YYDKDF (reference sequence). CDR3 residues: CATSVGLAGSEQYF. The DNA of the CDR3 is TGTGCCACCAGCGTGGGACTAGCGGGATCCGAGCAGTACTTC.

This chain's CDR3 is CASSLTADYEQYF. CDR3 nucleotide sequence: TGCGCCAGCAGCTTGACAGCGGACTACGAGCAGTACTTC. This chain uses TRBV5-1 with TRBJ2-7; maybe TRBD2 (5 bases). CDR3 size: 13 residues. Germline lookup yields CDR1 SGHRS and CDR2 YFSETQ. The V end lost 1 base, the J end lost 3 bases, and 8 bases lay between the germline ends.

The genes are TRBV10-3 and TRBJ2-3; TRBD2 matches 8 bases. This CDR3 region has 17 residues. Germline CDR1 ENHRY, CDR2 SYGVKD. V lost 0 bases and J lost 2; bases outside the gene matches: 7. This CDR3 reads CAISESGGSGATDTQYF. The DNA of the CDR3 is TGTGCCATCAGTGAGTCGGGTGGTAGCGGGGCCACAGATACGCAGTATTTT.

V is TRBV5-8 and J is TRBJ2-3; tentative D call: TRBD2 (5 bases). Germline V lookup: CDR1 SGHTS, CDR2 YDEGEE. This CDR3 is 15 amino acids long. Trimming pared 0 bases from V and 4 bases from J, leaving 12 bases between. This chain's CDR3 is CASSLDVGVPDTQYF. Here the CDR3 DNA reads TGTGCCAGCAGCTTGGATGTGGGAGTCCCAGATACGCAGTATTTT.

The V and J genes are TRBV30 and TRBJ2-1; 8 nucleotides line up with TRBD1. The CDR3 is 16 residues long. With 2 bases clipped from V and 8 bases from J, the junction kept 14 bases outside the gene matches. Germline assignment: CDR1 GTSNPN and CDR2 SVGIG (reference sequence). This CDR3 is CAWSSGGQGAWDEQFF. The CDR3 DNA reads TGTGCCTGGAGTTCCGGCGGCCAGGGGGCTTGGGATGAGCAGTTCTTC.

This chain links TRBV4-3 with TRBJ2-3; D tentatively reads TRBD1 or TRBD2 (6 bases each). The CDR3 length is 17 residues. Germline CDR1 reads LGHNA; CDR2 reads YSLEER. V was shortened by 4 bases and J by 3 bases, with 20 bases between the two germline ends. CDR3 region: CASSLGGSGGLTDTQYF. The CDR3 nucleotides read TGCGCCAGCAGCCTGGGGGGTAGTGGGGGCCTGACAGATACGCAGTATTTT.

This clone was counted between two and nine times. The chain links TRBV28 to TRBJ2-1, with D possibly called TRBD1 or TRBD2 (5 bases each). V lost 6 bases and J 7 bases, leaving 10 bases between the germline ends. The CDR3 has 12 residues. Germline-derived CDR1 and CDR2 are MDHEN and SYDVKM. CDR3 sequence (DNA): TGTGCCAGCAGGGGGGTAATGAATGAGCAGTTCTTC. It is translated as CASRGVMNEQFF. The variable domain in full, with the rest retrieved from reference TRBV28 and TRBJ2-1, is DVKVTQSSRYLVKRTGEKVFLECVQDMDHENMFWYRQDPGLGLRLIYFSYDVKMKEKGDIPEGYSVSREKKERFSLILESASTNQTSMYLCASRGVMNEQFFGPGTRLTVL.